The clone carrying this TCR beta chain occurred many times. Its antigen remains unidentified. The CDR3 is 16 amino acids. The V gene's germline CDR1 is LGHNA and CDR2 YNFKEQ. Losses at the gene ends were 2 bases for V and 5 bases for J; bases not matched to a gene: 2. Preparing the TCRbeta library involved the use of unique molecular identifiers. TCRdb recomputed calls from the PCR reads with MiXCR, one row per CDR3 protein. The sample has around 300,000 distinct CDR3 sequences; around 10% are singletons. This entry belongs to a study of T-cell reconstitution after alpha-beta-depleted transplantation in children. Overall study results and limits: One year after transplant, T-cell counts and diversity came mostly from newly produced T cells. For some patients, TCRbeta diversity was high at day 60 because of recipient T cells and thymic progenitors that survived. The study reportedly traced alpha-beta T cells about two months after transplant to several hundred expanded graft clones.

The sequencing here drew on PBMCs, taken before TCRalphabeta/CD19-depleted stem cell transplant. The rearrangement joins TRBV4-2 to TRBJ2-1, with TRBD2 matching 14 bases. This receptor was obtained from a boy under two years old with acute myeloid leukemia, due to receive a stem cell transplant. The CDR3 loop reads CASSQPGLAGDNEQFF. In nucleotides, the CDR3 is TGTGCCAGCAGCCAACCGGGACTAGCGGGAGACAATGAGCAGTTCTTC.